The rows below give T cell receptor beta chains drawn from one sample of a study of radiation and T cells in renal cell carcinoma. Libraries were prepared by immunoSEQ multiplex PCR; TCRdb keeps only in-frame clonotypes and omits some of them. The sample holds 120,000 to 150,000 clones, over 80% seen once. This specimen was blood, taken from a patient whose treatment included radiotherapy and nephrectomy. These receptors all stem from a woman aged 45-65 years with renal cell carcinoma. CDR3s include the opening cysteine and the closing phenylalanine or tryptophan. The order of the fields is J gene, V gene, clone size, D gene, CDR3 protein, CDR3 DNA. D genes are given only for firm matches. Some rows have no size entry. The others give once, few or many, or a class for an expanded clone.

TRBJ1-2 | TRBV7-2 | NA | NA | CASLRMGYGYTF | TGTGCCAGCCTCCGGATGGGGTATGGCTACACCTTC
TRBJ1-2 | TRBV10-3 | NA | NA | CAISDRGEANYGYTF | TGTGCCATCAGTGATAGAGGGGAAGCTAACTATGGCTACACCTTC
TRBJ1-3 | TRBV7-2 | once | TRBD1 | CASSIGQAANTIYF | TGTGCCAGCAGCATAGGACAGGCAGCAAACACCATATATTTT
TRBJ2-7 | TRBV5-4 | NA | TRBD1 | CASSDGQGDEQYF | TGTGCCAGCAGCGATGGACAGGGAGACGAGCAGTACTTC
TRBJ2-7 | TRBV7-8 | NA | NA | CASSKTPGPPNEQYF | TGTGCCAGCAGTAAAACTCCGGGACCGCCTAACGAGCAGTACTTC
TRBJ2-1 | TRBV5-1 | NA | TRBD1 | CASSERPVTGSYNEQFF | TGCGCCAGCAGCGAGAGGCCGGTGACAGGGTCCTACAATGAGCAGTTCTTC
TRBJ1-1 | TRBV5-4 | NA | TRBD1 | CASSLGTGDGEAFF | TGTGCCAGCAGCTTGGGGACAGGGGACGGTGAAGCTTTCTTT
TRBJ1-1 | TRBV10-3 | once | TRBD1 | CAISESEGGAGAFF | TGTGCCATCAGTGAGTCGGAAGGGGGCGCGGGAGCTTTCTTT
TRBJ1-2 | TRBV5-1 | NA | TRBD1 | CASSPGQGNYGYTF | TGCGCCAGCAGCCCAGGACAGGGGAACTATGGCTACACCTTC
TRBJ2-7 | TRBV7-2 | few | TRBD2 | CASSLGSSGRTSAYEQYF | TGTGCCAGCAGCTTAGGGTCTAGCGGGAGAACGTCGGCCTACGAGCAGTACTTC
TRBJ1-2 | TRBV6-5 | NA | TRBD1 | CASRRGQSNYGYTF | TGTGCCAGCAGACGGGGACAGAGCAACTATGGCTACACCTTC
TRBJ1-5 | TRBV7-9 | few | NA | CASSSEQGRRPQHF | TGTGCCAGCAGCTCGGAACAGGGAAGGCGGCCCCAGCATTTT
TRBJ2-1 | TRBV9 | NA | NA | CASRLTDNSYNEQFF | TGTGCCAGCAGGTTGACGGACAACTCCTACAATGAGCAGTTCTTC
TRBJ1-3 | TRBV5-1 | NA | NA | CASSQTASGNTIYF | TGCGCCAGCAGCCAAACAGCCTCTGGAAACACCATATATTTT
TRBJ1-1 | TRBV6-1 | NA | NA | CASSEAQHTEAFF | TGTGCCAGCAGTGAAGCCCAGCACACTGAAGCTTTCTTT
TRBJ1-2 | TRBV28 | NA | NA | CASSLNRDYGYTF | TGTGCCAGCAGTTTAAACAGGGACTATGGCTACACCTTC
TRBJ2-7 | TRBV19 | NA | NA | CASSIEGFPDEQYF | TGTGCCAGTAGTATCGAGGGGTTTCCGGACGAGCAGTACTTC
TRBJ2-7 | TRBV11-2 | NA | TRBD1 | CASSITGGVENEQYF | TGTGCCAGCAGCATCACAGGGGGCGTGGAAAACGAGCAGTACTTC
TRBJ2-2 | TRBV4-1 | NA | TRBD2 | CASSPGLADTGELFF | TGCGCCAGCAGCCCGGGACTAGCAGACACCGGGGAGCTGTTTTTT
TRBJ2-7 | TRBV6-5 | NA | TRBD2 | CASSYRPSGNEQYF | TGTGCCAGCAGTTACCGTCCTAGCGGGAACGAGCAGTACTTC